One and the same sample provided the 10 T cell receptor beta chains below, sequenced in a study of T cell responses to AZD1222 COVID-19 vaccine. Here immunoSEQ multiplex PCR was the method, and the copy in TCRdb shows in-frame clones only, minus some. The sample includes approximately 110,000 clones, 87% of them seen just once. Material: peripheral blood, obtained on day 0 of AZD1222 vaccination. These receptors were obtained from an adult in good health.

This chain joins TRBV7-2 and TRBJ1-3; possibly TRBD1 for D (5 bases). In germline, CDR1 is SGHTA, CDR2 FQGNSA. Trimming took off 2 bases at V and 4 bases at J, with 9 bases between the two ends. This CDR3 has 14 residues. CDR3 nucleotide sequence: TGTGCCAGCAGCTTAACGGGACGAGGAAACACCATATATTTT. It translates to CASSLTGRGNTIYF.

This clone is a singleton in its sample. The chain uses TRBV18 and TRBJ2-6; D ambiguous. The CDR3 loop spans 16 amino acids. V was clipped by 2 bases and J by 0 bases, with 8 bases between them. Germline V gene lookup returns CDR1 KGHSH and CDR2 LQKENI. In DNA form, the CDR3 reads TGTGCCAGCTCACCAAATAGTCCCTCTGGGGCCAACGTCCTGACTTTC. Translating it yields CASSPNSPSGANVLTF. The entire variable domain, with the rest obtained from reference TRBV18 and TRBJ2-6, is as follows: NAGVMQNPRHLVRRRGQEARLRCSPMKGHSHVYWYRQLPEEGLKFMVYLQKENIIDESGMPKERFSAEFPKEGPSILRIQQVVRGDSAAYFCASSPNSPSGANVLTFGAGSRLTVL.

This clone was seen once. The chain is built from TRBV2 and TRBJ2-1; TRBD1 might be the D (5 bases). V lost 3 bases and J lost 3, with 12 bases in between. CDR3 length: 15 residues. Germline V gives CDR1 SNHLY, CDR2 FYNNEI. CDR3 coding DNA: TGTGCCAGCAGTGACAGGGTGACCCTCTACAATGAGCAGTTCTTC. Translated: CASSDRVTLYNEQFF.

Written as DNA, the CDR3 is TGTGCCAGCAGTTTGATCAGGGGGGATCCGTTCTTC. Protein product: CASSLIRGDPFF. The chain uses TRBV12-3 or TRBV12-4 and TRBJ2-1; maybe TRBD1 (7 bases). Deletions cut 3 bases from V and 15 bases from J, with 15 bases between. This CDR3 contains 12 residues.

The CDR3 protein is CASSLEGGGPYTF. The CDR3 coding sequence is TGTGCCAGCAGCTTAGAGGGTGGAGGGCCCTACACCTTC. The genes are TRBV7-2 and TRBJ1-2; unclear D gene. Germline V gene data show CDR1 as SGHTA and CDR2 as FQGNSA. Trimming took off 1 base at V and 10 bases at J, with 13 bases between the two ends. The CDR3 has 13 residues.

The gene calls are TRBV4-1 and TRBJ1-3; 8 nucleotides match TRBD1. This CDR3 comprises 19 residues. The germline V gene has CDR1 MGHRA and CDR2 YSYEKL. J was trimmed by 0 bases and V by 1 base; bases with no gene match: 11. The CDR3 bases are TGCGCCAGCAGCCAAGTCCGGCCGGGACAGGTCTTCTCTGGAAACACCATATATTTT. Its protein product is CASSQVRPGQVFSGNTIYF.

The chain recombines TRBV6-5 with TRBJ1-5; TRBD1 agrees at 7 bases. The V gene's germline CDR1 is MNHEY and CDR2 SVGAGI. J was trimmed by 2 bases and V by 2 bases; bases with no gene match: 3. The CDR3 sequence is 15 residues long. CDR3 sequence: CASSYKGAGNQPQHF. In DNA form, the CDR3 reads TGTGCCAGCAGTTACAAGGGGGCCGGCAATCAGCCCCAGCATTTT.

This clone has more than one count but fewer than ten. V is TRBV12-3 or TRBV12-4 and J is TRBJ1-2; D might be TRBD1 (5 bases). The CDR3 has 12 residues. Trimming took 4 bases from V and 4 from J, leaving 7 bases between them. CDR3 region: CASSSDSYGYTF. DNA of the CDR3: TGTGCCAGCAGTTCAGACAGCTATGGCTACACCTTC.

This clone appeared a single time. This chain's CDR3 is CASSDFNGELFF. As DNA, the CDR3 is TGCGCCAGCAGCGATTTCAACGGGGAGCTGTTTTTT. The V and J genes are TRBV5-1 and TRBJ2-2; D gene ambiguous. Germline-derived CDR1 and CDR2 are SGHRS and YFSETQ. Trimming pared 4 bases from V and 7 bases from J, leaving 8 bases between. The CDR3 totals 12 residues.

The chain is built from TRBV12-3 or TRBV12-4 and TRBJ1-2, with unresolved D. Trimming cost V 6 bases and J 8 bases, with 13 bases left between them. The CDR3 is 12 amino acids. The CDR3 DNA follows: TGTGCCAGCAGAGGCGTGCCACGGGGCTACACCTTC. Its translation is CASRGVPRGYTF.